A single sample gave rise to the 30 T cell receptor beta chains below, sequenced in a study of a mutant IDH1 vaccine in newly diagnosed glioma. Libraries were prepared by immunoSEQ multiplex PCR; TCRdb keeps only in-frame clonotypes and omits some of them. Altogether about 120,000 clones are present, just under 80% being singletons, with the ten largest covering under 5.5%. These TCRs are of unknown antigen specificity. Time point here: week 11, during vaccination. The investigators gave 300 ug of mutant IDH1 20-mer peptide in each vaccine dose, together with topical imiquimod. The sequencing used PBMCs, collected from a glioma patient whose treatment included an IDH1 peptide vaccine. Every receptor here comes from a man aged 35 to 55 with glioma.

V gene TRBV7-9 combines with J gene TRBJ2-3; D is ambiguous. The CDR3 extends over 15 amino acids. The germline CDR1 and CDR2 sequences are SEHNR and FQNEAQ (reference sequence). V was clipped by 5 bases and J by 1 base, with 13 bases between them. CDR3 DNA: TGTGCCAGCAGCCCAGGTGTCGGAGGCACAGATACGCAGTATTTT. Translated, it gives CASSPGVGGTDTQYF.

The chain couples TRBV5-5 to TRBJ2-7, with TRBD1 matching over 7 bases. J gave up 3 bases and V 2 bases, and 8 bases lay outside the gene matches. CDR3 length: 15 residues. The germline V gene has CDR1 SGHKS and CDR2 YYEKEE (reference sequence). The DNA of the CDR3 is TGTGCCAGCAGCTTTGAAACAGGGGCCGTCTACGAGCAGTACTTC. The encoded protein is CASSFETGAVYEQYF.

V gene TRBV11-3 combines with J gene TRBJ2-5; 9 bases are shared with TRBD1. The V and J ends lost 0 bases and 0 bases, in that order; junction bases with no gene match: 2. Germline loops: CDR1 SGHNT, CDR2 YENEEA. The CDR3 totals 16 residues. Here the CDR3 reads CASSLDGTGNQETQYF. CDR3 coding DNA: TGTGCCAGCAGCTTAGACGGGACAGGGAACCAAGAGACCCAGTACTTC.

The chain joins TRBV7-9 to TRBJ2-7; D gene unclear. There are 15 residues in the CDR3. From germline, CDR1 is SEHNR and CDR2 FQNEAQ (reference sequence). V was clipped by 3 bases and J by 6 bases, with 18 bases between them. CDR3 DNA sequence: TGTGCCAGCAGCTTGAACTCCATGGGGTCGGGCGAGCAGTACTTC. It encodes CASSLNSMGSGEQYF.

The CDR3 is CASSPGLAGGEQYF. The DNA for the CDR3 is TGCGCCAGCAGCCCGGGACTGGCGGGGGGAGAGCAGTACTTC. The chain is built from TRBV5-1 and TRBJ2-7; 8 bases fit TRBD2. V lost 4 bases, J lost 7 bases, and 10 bases stayed unmatched. The CDR3 contains 14 residues. Germline-derived CDR1 and CDR2 are SGHRS and YFSETQ.

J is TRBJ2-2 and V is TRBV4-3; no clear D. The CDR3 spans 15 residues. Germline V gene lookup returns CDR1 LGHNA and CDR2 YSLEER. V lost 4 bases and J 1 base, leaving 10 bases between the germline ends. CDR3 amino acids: CASSLGDGNTGELFF. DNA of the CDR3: TGCGCCAGCAGCCTGGGCGACGGGAACACCGGGGAGCTGTTTTTT.

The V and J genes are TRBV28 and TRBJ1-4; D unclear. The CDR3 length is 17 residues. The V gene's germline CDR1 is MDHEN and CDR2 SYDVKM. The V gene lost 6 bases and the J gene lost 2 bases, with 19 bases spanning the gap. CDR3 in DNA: TGTGCCAGCAGCCTGGGGTGGCGGGGAGGGACTAATGAAAAACTGTTTTTT. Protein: CASSLGWRGGTNEKLFF.

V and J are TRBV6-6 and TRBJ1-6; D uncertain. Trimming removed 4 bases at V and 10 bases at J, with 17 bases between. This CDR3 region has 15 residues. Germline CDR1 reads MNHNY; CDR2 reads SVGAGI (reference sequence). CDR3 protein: CASSSTRALKSPLHF. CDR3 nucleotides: TGTGCCAGCAGTTCTACCCGGGCACTTAAATCACCCCTCCACTTT.

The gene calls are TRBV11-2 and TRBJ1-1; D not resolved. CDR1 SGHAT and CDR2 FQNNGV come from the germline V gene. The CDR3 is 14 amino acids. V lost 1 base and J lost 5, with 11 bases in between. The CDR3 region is CASSLVGGVTEAFF. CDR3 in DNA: TGTGCCAGCAGCTTAGTTGGCGGGGTAACTGAAGCTTTCTTT.

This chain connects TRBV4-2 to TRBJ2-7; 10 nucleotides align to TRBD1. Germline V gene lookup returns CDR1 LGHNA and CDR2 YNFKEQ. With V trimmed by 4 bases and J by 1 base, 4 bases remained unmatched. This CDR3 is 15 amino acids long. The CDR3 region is CASSLGQGTSYEQYF. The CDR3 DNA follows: TGTGCCAGCAGCCTGGGACAGGGGACATCCTACGAGCAGTACTTC.

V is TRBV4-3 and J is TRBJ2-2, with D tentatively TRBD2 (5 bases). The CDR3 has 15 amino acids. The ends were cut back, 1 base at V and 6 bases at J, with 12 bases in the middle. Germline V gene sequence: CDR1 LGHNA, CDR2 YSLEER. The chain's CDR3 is CASSQVRGAPGELFF. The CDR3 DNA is TGCGCCAGCAGCCAAGTACGGGGAGCGCCCGGGGAGCTGTTTTTT.

The CDR3, as DNA: TGTGCCAGTTCGACACCTGGGGATACGCAGTATTTT. This translates into CASSTPGDTQYF. V is TRBV28 and J is TRBJ2-3; D not certain. With 9 bases removed from V and 6 bases from J, the gap between germline ends came to 13 bases. The CDR3 runs 12 residues. Looked up from germline, CDR1 is MDHEN and CDR2 is SYDVKM.

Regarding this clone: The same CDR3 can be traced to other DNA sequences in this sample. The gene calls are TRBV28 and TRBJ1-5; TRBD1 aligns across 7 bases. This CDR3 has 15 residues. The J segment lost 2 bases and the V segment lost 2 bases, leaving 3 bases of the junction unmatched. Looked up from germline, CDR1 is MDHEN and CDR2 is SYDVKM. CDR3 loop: CASSLRGGGNQPQHF. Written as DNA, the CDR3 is TGTGCCAGCAGTTTAAGAGGGGGCGGCAATCAGCCCCAGCATTTT.

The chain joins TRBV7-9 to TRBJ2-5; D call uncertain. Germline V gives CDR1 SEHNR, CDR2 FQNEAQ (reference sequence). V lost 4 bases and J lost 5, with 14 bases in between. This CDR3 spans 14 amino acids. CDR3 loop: CASSSPIEWETQYF. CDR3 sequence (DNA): TGTGCCAGCAGCTCCCCGATAGAATGGGAGACCCAGTACTTC.

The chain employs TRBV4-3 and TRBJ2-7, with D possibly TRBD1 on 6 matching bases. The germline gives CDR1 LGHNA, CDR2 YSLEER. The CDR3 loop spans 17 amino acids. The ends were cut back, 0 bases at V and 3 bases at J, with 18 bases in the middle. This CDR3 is CASSQDPQGSGGYEQYF. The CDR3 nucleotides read TGCGCCAGCAGCCAAGACCCACAGGGCTCCGGAGGCTACGAGCAGTACTTC.

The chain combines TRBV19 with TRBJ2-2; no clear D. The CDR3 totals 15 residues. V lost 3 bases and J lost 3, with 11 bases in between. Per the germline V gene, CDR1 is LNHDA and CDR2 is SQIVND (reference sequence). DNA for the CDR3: TGTGCCAGTAGTATCTACCGCCTTGACACCGGGGAGCTGTTTTTT. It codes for CASSIYRLDTGELFF. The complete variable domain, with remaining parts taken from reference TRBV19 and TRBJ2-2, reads DGGITQSPKYLFRKEGQNVTLSCEQNLNHDAMYWYRQDPGQGLRLIYYSQIVNDFQKGDIAEGYSVSREKKESFPLTVTSAQKNPTAFYLCASSIYRLDTGELFFGEGSRLTVL.

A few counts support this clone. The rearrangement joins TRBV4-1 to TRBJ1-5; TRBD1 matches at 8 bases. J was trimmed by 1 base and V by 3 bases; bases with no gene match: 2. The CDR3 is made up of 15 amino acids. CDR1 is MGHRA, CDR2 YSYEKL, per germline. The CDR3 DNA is TGCGCCAGCAGCCAGACAGGGGTGAGCAATCAGCCCCAGCATTTT. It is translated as CASSQTGVSNQPQHF.

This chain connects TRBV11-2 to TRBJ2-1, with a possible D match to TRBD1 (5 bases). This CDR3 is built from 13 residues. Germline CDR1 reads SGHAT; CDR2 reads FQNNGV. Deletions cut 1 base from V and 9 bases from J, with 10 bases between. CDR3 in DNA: TGTGCCAGCAGCTTAGTCAGGGTGGGTGAGCAGTTCTTC. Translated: CASSLVRVGEQFF. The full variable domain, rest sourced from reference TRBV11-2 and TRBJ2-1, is EAGVAQSPRYKIIEKRQSVAFWCNPISGHATLYWYQQILGQGPKLLIQFQNNGVVDDSQLPKDRFSAERLKGVDSTLKIQPAKLEDSAVYLCASSLVRVGEQFFGPGTRLTVL.

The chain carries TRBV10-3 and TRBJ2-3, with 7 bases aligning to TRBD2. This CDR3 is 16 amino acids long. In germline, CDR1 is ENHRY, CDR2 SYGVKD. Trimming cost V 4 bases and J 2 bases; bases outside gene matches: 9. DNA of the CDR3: TGTGCCATCAGTGGAAAAAGCGGGGACTTCACAGATACGCAGTATTTT. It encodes CAISGKSGDFTDTQYF.

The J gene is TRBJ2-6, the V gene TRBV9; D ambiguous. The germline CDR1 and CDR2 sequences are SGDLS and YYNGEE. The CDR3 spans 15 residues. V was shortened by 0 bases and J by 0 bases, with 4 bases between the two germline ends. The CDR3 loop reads CASSVASSGANVLTF. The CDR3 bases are TGTGCCAGCAGCGTAGCGAGCTCTGGGGCCAACGTCCTGACTTTC.

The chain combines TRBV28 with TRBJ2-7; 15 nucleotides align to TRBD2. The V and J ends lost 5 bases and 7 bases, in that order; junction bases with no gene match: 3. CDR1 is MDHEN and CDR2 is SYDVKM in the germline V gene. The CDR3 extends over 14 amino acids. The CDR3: CASSLGLAGGEQYF. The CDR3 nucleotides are TGTGCCAGCAGTCTAGGACTAGCGGGAGGGGAGCAGTACTTC.

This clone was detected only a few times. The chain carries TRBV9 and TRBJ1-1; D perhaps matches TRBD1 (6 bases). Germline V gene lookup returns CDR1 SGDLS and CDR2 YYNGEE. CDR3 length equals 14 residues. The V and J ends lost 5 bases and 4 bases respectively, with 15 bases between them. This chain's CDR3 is CASRSTQGSTEAFF. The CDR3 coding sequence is TGTGCCAGCAGATCAACCCAGGGGAGCACTGAAGCTTTCTTT.

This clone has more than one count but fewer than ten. The CDR3 loop is CASSLIPYEQYF. The CDR3 DNA is TGTGCCAGCAGCCTGATACCCTACGAGCAGTACTTC. The chain has TRBV7-9 and TRBJ2-7; D not certain. CDR3 length equals 12 residues. V dropped 5 bases and J dropped 2 bases, with 7 bases sitting between them. Germline assignment: CDR1 SEHNR and CDR2 FQNEAQ (reference sequence).

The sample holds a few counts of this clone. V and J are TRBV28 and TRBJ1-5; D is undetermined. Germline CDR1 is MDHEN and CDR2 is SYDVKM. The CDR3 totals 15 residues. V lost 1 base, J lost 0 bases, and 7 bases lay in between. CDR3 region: CASSLSLDSNQPQHF. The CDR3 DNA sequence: TGTGCCAGCAGTTTATCATTGGATAGCAATCAGCCCCAGCATTTT. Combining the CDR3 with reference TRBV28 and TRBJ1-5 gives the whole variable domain DVKVTQSSRYLVKRTGEKVFLECVQDMDHENMFWYRQDPGLGLRLIYFSYDVKMKEKGDIPEGYSVSREKKERFSLILESASTNQTSMYLCASSLSLDSNQPQHFGDGTRLSIL.

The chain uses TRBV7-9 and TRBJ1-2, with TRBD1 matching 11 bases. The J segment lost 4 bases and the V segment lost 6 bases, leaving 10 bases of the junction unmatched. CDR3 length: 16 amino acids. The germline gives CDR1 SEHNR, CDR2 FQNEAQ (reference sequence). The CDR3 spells CASRYPPDRGLYGYTF. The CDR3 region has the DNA TGTGCCAGCAGGTATCCCCCGGACAGGGGGCTCTATGGCTACACCTTC.

CDR3 nucleotides: TGTGCCTGGAGAGGAGACTCCTACAATGAGCAGTTCTTC. Translation: CAWRGDSYNEQFF. The V gene is TRBV30, the J gene TRBJ2-1; D gene ambiguous. The germline V and J ends were trimmed by 3 bases and 0 bases, with 6 bases remaining between them. CDR3 length: 13 residues. Per germline, CDR1 GTSNPN and CDR2 SVGIG (reference sequence).

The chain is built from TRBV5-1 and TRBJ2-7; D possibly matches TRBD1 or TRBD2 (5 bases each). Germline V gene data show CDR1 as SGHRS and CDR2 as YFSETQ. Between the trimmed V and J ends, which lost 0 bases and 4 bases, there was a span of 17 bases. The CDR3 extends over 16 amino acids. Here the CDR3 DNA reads TGCGCCAGCAGCTTGGGCCCTGGGCCTTGGGGGTACGAGCAGTACTTC. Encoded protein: CASSLGPGPWGYEQYF.

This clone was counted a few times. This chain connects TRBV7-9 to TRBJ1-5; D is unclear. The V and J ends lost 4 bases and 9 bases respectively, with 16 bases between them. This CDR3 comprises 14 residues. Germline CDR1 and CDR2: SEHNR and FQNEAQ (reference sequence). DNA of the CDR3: TGTGCCAGCAGCTCGTCGGAGGGCTTGATGCCCCAGCATTTT. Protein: CASSSSEGLMPQHF. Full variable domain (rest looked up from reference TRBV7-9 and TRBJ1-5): DTGVSQNPRHKITKRGQNVTFRCDPISEHNRLYWYRQTLGQGPEFLTYFQNEAQLEKSRLLSDRFSAERPKGSFSTLEIQRTEQGDSAMYLCASSSSEGLMPQHFGDGTRLSIL.

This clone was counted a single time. Here the CDR3 reads CASSSGTGSSYEQYF. CDR3 bases: TGTGCCAGCAGCTCCGGGACAGGGAGCTCCTACGAGCAGTACTTC. V and J are TRBV5-4 and TRBJ2-7, with TRBD1 identical over 9 bases. Germline V gives CDR1 SGHNT, CDR2 YYREEE (reference sequence). V was pared by 3 bases and J by 0 bases, with 4 bases of the junction left unmatched. The length of the CDR3 is 15 residues. Variable domain in full (rest from reference TRBV5-4 and TRBJ2-7): ETGVTQSPTHLIKTRGQQVTLRCSSQSGHNTVSWYQQALGQGPQFIFQYYREEENGRGNFPPRFSGLQFPNYSSELNVNALELDDSALYLCASSSGTGSSYEQYFGPGTRLTVT.

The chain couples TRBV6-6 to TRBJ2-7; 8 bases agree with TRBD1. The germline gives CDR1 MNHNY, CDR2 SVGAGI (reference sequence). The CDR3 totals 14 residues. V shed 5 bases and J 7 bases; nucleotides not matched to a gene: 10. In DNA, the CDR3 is TGTGCCAGCAGTCCCCACGCAGGGGGCTTTGAGCAGTACTTC. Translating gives CASSPHAGGFEQYF.